Described below is a single T cell receptor beta chain sequence and its context. Its antigen is undetermined. The entry originates in a study of CD8 T cells in Susac syndrome. Turning to the study itself: Among the Susac syndrome patients sequenced, 5 or 6 had active disease and about eight were in remission. General study points: Clonal expansion was missing from Susac syndrome CD4+ T cell repertoires.

From germline, CDR1 is MDHEN and CDR2 SYDVKM. With 6 bases removed from V and 4 bases from J, the gap between germline ends came to 6 bases. The CDR3 runs to 11 residues. With random hexamers, reverse transcription was performed on roughly 0.45 to 1 ug of RNA. One entry per CDR3 protein, called by TCRdb with MiXCR from the immunoSEQ multiplex PCR reads. The sample carries more than 100,000 distinct CDR3 sequences, roughly 95% recorded once. This receptor was taken from a human donor with Susac syndrome. This chain uses TRBV28 with TRBJ1-1; D unclear. The sample consisted of CD4+ T cells from PBMCs. CDR3 in DNA: TGTGCCAGCAGCACGAGCACTGAAGCTTTCTTT. Amino acid sequence: CASSTSTEAFF.